This T cell receptor (beta chain) was documented in a study of CD8+ T cells in alopecia areata. cDNA prepared by RNA extraction and subsequent reverse transcription served as the template for sequencing. TCRdb's copy holds only in-frame clones and misses some; the assay was immunoSEQ multiplex PCR. This repertoire shows about 110,000 clones, under 60% found once; its top ten account for roughly 25%. The sequence was obtained from a human donor with alopecia areata. Sample: NKG2D-low CD8+ T cells sorted from blood.

The CDR3: CASSLDETYEQYF. In DNA form, the CDR3 reads TGCGCCAGCAGCTTGGACGAGACCTACGAGCAGTACTTC. This chain joins TRBV5-1 and TRBJ2-7; D unclear. This CDR3 contains 13 residues. The V and J ends lost 0 bases and 2 bases respectively, with 6 bases between them. In germline, CDR1 is SGHRS, CDR2 YFSETQ.